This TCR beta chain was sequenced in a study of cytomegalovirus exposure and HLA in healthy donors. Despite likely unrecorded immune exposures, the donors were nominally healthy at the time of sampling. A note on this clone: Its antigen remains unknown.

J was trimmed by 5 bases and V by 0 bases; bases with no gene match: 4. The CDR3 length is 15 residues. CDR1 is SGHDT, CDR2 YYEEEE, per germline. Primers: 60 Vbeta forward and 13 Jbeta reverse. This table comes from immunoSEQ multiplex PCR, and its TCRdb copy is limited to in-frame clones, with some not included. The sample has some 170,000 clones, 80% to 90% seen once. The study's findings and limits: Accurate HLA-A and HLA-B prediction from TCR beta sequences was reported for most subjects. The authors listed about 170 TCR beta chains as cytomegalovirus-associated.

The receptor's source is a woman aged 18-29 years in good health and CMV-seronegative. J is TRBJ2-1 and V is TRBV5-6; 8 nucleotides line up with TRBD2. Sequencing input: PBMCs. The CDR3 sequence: CASSLVTSGHNEQFF. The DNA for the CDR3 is TGTGCCAGCAGCTTGGTTACTAGCGGTCACAATGAGCAGTTCTTC.